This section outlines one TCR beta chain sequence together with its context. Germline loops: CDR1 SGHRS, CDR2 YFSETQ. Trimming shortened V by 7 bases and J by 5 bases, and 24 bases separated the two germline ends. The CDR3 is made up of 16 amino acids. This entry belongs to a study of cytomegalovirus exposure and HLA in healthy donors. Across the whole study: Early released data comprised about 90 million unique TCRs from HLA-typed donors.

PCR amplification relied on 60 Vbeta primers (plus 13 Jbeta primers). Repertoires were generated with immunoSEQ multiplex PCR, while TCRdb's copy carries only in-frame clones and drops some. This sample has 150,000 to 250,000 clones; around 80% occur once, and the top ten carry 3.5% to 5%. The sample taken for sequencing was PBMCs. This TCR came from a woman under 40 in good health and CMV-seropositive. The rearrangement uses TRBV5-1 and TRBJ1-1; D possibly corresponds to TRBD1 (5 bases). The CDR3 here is CASGRRPRGESTEAFF. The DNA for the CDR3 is TGCGCCAGCGGCAGACGCCCCCGGGGGGAATCGACTGAAGCTTTCTTT. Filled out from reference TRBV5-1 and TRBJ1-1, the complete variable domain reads KAGVTQTPRYLIKTRGQQVTLSCSPISGHRSVSWYQQTPGQGLQFLFEYFSETQRNKGNFPGRFSGRQFSNSRSEMNVSTLELGDSALYLCASGRRPRGESTEAFFGQGTRLTVV.